This T cell receptor beta chain was observed in a study of shared clonotypes between healthy human individuals. On this clone: Antigen: not known.

Study findings and constraints: The four-donor shared clonotypes exceeded non-shared clonotypes in generation probability, with non-shared ones scoring lower. A handful of donors had roughly 5% of their naive CD4 clonotypes in common. Incomplete sequencing of sorted subsets was indicated by rarefaction despite large depth.

Sequenced by immunoSEQ multiplex PCR; TCRdb stores in-frame clones only, minus some. Of 2.3 million or so clones detected, approximately 93% appear once; the ten largest clones hold roughly 0.36%. The CDR3 is made up of 14 amino acids. Germline loops: CDR1 MNHEY, CDR2 SVGAGI. Losses at the gene ends were 2 bases for V and 3 bases for J; bases not matched to a gene: 4. The sequenced material came from naive CD4+ T cells from PBMCs. Stated subset: CD45RA+ positively selected. The source of this sequence is a man younger than 35 in good health. Some clones in this sample may be carry-over from other donors' samples. The rearrangement links TRBV6-5 to TRBJ2-7, with TRBD1 matching 7 bases. CDR3 amino acids: CASSYAPGGYEQYF. The CDR3 nucleotides are TGTGCCAGCAGTTACGCGCCAGGGGGCTACGAGCAGTACTTC.